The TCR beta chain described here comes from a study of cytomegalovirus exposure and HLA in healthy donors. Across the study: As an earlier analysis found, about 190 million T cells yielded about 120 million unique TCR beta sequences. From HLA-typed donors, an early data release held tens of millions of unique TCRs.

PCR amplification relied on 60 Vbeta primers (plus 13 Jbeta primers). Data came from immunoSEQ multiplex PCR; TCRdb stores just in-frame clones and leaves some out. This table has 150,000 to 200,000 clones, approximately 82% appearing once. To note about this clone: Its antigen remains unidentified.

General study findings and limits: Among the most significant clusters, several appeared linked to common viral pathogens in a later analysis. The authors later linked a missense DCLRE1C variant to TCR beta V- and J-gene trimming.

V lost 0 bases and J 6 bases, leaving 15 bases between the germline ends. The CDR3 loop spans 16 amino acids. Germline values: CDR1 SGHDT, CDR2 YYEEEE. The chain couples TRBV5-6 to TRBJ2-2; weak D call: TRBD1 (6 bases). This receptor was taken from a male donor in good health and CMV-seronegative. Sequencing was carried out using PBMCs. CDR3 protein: CASSLAQQGWAGELFF. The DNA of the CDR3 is TGTGCCAGCAGCTTGGCCCAGCAGGGGTGGGCCGGGGAGCTGTTTTTT.